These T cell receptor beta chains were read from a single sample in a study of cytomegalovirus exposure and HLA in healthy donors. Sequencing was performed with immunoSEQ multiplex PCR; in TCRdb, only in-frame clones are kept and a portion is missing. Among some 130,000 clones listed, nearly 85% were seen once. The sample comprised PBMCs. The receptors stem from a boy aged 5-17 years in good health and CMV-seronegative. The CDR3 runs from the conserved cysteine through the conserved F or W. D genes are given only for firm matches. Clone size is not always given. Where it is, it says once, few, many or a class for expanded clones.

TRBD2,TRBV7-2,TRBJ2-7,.,TGTGCCAGCAGCCAATATAGCGGGGTCTACGAGCAGTACTTC,CASSQYSGVYEQYF
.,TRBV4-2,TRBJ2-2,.,TGTGCCAGCAGCCAAGATCGGGTGGGGACATATAACACCGGGGAGCTGTTTTTT,CASSQDRVGTYNTGELFF
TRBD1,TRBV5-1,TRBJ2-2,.,TGCGCCAGCAGCTTGGGTGTACAGGGGGCGCGCACCGGGGAGCTGTTTTTT,CASSLGVQGARTGELFF
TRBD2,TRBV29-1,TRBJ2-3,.,TGCAGCGTTGACGGAGGACTAGCGGAGCACTCAGATACGCAGTATTTT,CSVDGGLAEHSDTQYF
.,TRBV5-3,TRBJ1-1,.,TGTGCCAGAAGCTGCCGTCCGGAGGGAGCTTTCTTT,CARSCRPEGAFF
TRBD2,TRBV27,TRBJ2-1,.,TGTGCCAGCAGTTTAAGACACTTAACTAGCGGGAATGAGCAGTTCTTC,CASSLRHLTSGNEQFF
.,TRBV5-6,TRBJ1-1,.,TGTGCCAGCAGCTTAGGGGGTGTCACTGAAGCTTTCTTT,CASSLGGVTEAFF
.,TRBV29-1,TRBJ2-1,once,TGCAGCGTTGAAGGAGTCGGGAGTGGGTACAATGAGCAGTTCTTC,CSVEGVGSGYNEQFF
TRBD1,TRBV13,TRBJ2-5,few,TGTGCCAGCAGCTCCTCGGGACAGGGGGAAGAGACCCAGTACTTC,CASSSSGQGEETQYF
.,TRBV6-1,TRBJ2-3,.,TGTGCCAGCAGAAGAGGGCGCTCTAGCACAGATACGCAGTATTTT,CASRRGRSSTDTQYF
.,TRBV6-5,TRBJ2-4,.,TGTGCCAGCAAGGAGTGGGACATTCAGTACTTC,CASKEWDIQYF
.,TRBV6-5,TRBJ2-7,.,TGTGCCAGCCAAGTGAGACTGACTTCCTACGAGCAGTACTTC,CASQVRLTSYEQYF
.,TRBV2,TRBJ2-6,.,TGTGCCAGCAATTCCCTTAGCTCTGGGGCCAACGTCCTGACTTTC,CASNSLSSGANVLTF
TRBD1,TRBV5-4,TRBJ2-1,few,TGTGCCAGCAGCTTGGGACAGGGTACAGACAGGAAGCAGTTCTTC,CASSLGQGTDRKQFF
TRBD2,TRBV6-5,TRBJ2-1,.,TGTGCCAGCAGTTACGACTGGGAGGGAGAGCAGTTCTTC,CASSYDWEGEQFF
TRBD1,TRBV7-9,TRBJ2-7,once,TGTGCCAGCAGCTTAGGACAGGGGGTCCCCTACGAGCAGTACTTC,CASSLGQGVPYEQYF
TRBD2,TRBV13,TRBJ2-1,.,TGTGCCAGTAGCTGGGGACTAGCGGGGTTCAATGAGCAGTTCTTC,CASSWGLAGFNEQFF
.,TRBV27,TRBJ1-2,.,TGTGCCAGCAGTTTAGGGACCGGGAGGGGCTACACCTTC,CASSLGTGRGYTF
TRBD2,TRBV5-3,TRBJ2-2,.,TGTGCCAGAAGCTCATCTCGGGGGGCCGGGGAGCTGTTTTTT,CARSSSRGAGELFF
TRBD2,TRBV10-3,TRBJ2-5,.,TGTGCCATCAGTCTAGCGGGGGCGAGGGAGACCCAGTACTTC,CAISLAGARETQYF
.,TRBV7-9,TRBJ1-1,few,TGTGCCAGCAGCTTAGCAGGTCGAGGGCGTGGGATGAACACTGAAGCTTTCTTT,CASSLAGRGRGMNTEAFF
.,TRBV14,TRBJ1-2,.,TGTGCCAGCAGCCAAGGCAGGGGTTTTTTATATGGCTACACCTTC,CASSQGRGFLYGYTF
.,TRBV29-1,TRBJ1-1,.,TGCAGCGTTGAAGAGCCCCCCGGGAGGGCCCTTTACACTGAAGCTTTCTTT,CSVEEPPGRALYTEAFF
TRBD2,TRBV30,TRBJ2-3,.,TGTGCCTGGAGTGTGGGCGGGAGGACAGATACGCAGTATTTT,CAWSVGGRTDTQYF
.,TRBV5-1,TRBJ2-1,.,TGCGCCAGCACCCTTCTAGGCTCCTACAATGAGCAGTTCTTC,CASTLLGSYNEQFF
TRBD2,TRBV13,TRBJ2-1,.,TGTGCCAGCAGCCCGGGACTAGCGGGAGTCAATGAGCAGTTCTTC,CASSPGLAGVNEQFF
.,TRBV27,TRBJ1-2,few,TGTGCCAGCAGTTCCCCTGCTGGGGGCAATGGTGGCTACACCTTC,CASSSPAGGNGGYTF
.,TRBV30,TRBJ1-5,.,TGTGCCTGGAGTGTACAATTCGGGAATCAGCCCCAGCATTTT,CAWSVQFGNQPQHF
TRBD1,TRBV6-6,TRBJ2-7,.,TGTGCCAGCAGTGTGACCGGGACAGGAACCTCCTACGAGCAGTACTTC,CASSVTGTGTSYEQYF
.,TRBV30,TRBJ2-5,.,TGTGCCTGGAGAAGGAAGGGGTTACAAGAGACCCAGTACTTC,CAWRRKGLQETQYF
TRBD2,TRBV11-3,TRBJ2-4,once,TGTGCCAGCGGATACGGAGCGGGAGAATTTAACATTCAGTACTTC,CASGYGAGEFNIQYF
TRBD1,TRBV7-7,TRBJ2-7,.,TGTGCCAGCAGCCAGGGACAGGGGGCCCTCGAGCAGTACTTC,CASSQGQGALEQYF
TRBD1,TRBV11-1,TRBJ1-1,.,TGTGCCAGCAGCCTGGGACAGGGACTCAGGCACACTGAAGCTTTCTTT,CASSLGQGLRHTEAFF
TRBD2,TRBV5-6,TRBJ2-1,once,TGTGCCAGCAGGCCGGGACTAGCGGGCTACAATGAGCAGCTCTTC,CASRPGLAGYNEQLF
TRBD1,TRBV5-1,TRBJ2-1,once,TGCGCCAGCAGCTTGGTATCGGACAGGGGCGATGAGCAGTTCTTC,CASSLVSDRGDEQFF
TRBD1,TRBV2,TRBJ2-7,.,TGTGCCAGCAGTGCTTTACAGGGGGTCTACGAGCAGTACTTC,CASSALQGVYEQYF
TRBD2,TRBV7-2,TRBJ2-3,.,TGTGCCAGCAGCTTAAGGACTAGCGGGCTGGTAGCAGATACGCAGTATTTT,CASSLRTSGLVADTQYF
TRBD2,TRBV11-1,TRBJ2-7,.,TGTGCCAGCAGCTCGGGACTAGCGGGATTGTCCTACGAGCAGTACTTC,CASSSGLAGLSYEQYF
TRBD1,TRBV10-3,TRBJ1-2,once,TGTGCCATCAGTGTTGGGCAGGGGGATGGCTACACCTTC,CAISVGQGDGYTF
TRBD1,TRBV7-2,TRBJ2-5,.,TGTGCCAGCAGATTGACAGGGTCCCAAGAGACCCAGTACTTC,CASRLTGSQETQYF
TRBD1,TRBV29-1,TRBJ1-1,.,TGCAGTGTATCCGCGGGGGCGACAGGGGGAACGAACACTGAAGCTTTCTTT,CSVSAGATGGTNTEAFF
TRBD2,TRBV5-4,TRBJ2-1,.,TGTGCCAGCAGCCAGGGACTAGCGGGCACTAATGAGCAGTTCTTC,CASSQGLAGTNEQFF
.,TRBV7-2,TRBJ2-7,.,TGTGCCAGCAGCTTAGTTTCTCCGAGATCGACAGGACCCTCCTACGAGCAGTACTTC,CASSLVSPRSTGPSYEQYF
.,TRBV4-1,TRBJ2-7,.,TGCGCCAGCAGCCCCCTTGGACTATCCTACGAGCAGTACTTC,CASSPLGLSYEQYF
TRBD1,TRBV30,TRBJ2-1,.,TGTGCCTGGAGCAGGGGGAATGAGCAGTTCTTC,CAWSRGNEQFF
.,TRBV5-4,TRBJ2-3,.,TGTGCCAGCAGCTTGGGGGCGGGGGCCGGCGCAGATACGCAGTATTTT,CASSLGAGAGADTQYF
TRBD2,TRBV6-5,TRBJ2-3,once,TGTGCCAGCAGTCTCGGACTAGCGCACCACGATACGCAGTATTTT,CASSLGLAHHDTQYF
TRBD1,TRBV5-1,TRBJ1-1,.,TGCGCCAGCAGCTTTCAGACAGGGGCTGAAGCTTTCTTT,CASSFQTGAEAFF
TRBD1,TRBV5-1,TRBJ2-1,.,TGCGCCAGCAGCTTGGAACAGGGGCGGACAGAGCAGTTCTTC,CASSLEQGRTEQFF
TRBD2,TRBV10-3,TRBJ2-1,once,TGTGCCATCAGTTCTGGACTAGCGGGATACAATGAGCAGTTCTTC,CAISSGLAGYNEQFF
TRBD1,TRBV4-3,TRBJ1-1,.,TGCGCCAGCAGCCAAGGGTACAGGGGATACGACACTGAAGCTTTCTTT,CASSQGYRGYDTEAFF
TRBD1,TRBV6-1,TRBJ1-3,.,TGTGCCAGCTCCTGGACAGGGGGCATAGACACCATATATTTT,CASSWTGGIDTIYF
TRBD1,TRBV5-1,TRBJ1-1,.,TGCGCCAGCAGGGGAGGACAGGGAGGGACTGAAGCTTTCTTT,CASRGGQGGTEAFF
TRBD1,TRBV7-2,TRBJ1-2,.,TGTGCCAGCAGCTTAGTTCAGGGGGTTCATGGCTACACCTTC,CASSLVQGVHGYTF
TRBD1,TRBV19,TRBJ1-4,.,TGTGCCAGTAGGCCAAGACAGGGGACTGCAACTAATGAAAAACTGTTTTTT,CASRPRQGTATNEKLFF
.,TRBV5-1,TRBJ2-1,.,TGCGCCAGCACCTCAGGGGTGGACAATGAGCAGTTCTTC,CASTSGVDNEQFF